Below, 30 T cell receptor beta chains from the same sample are listed, as sequenced in a study of blood T cell repertoires in COVID-19. The table came from immunoSEQ multiplex PCR; TCRdb's copy has only in-frame clones and leaves some out. Of tens of thousands of clones in the sample, over 75% were seen once. Sample: peripheral blood. These receptors all come from a woman over 75 with active or convalescent COVID-19.

The rearrangement joins TRBV30 to TRBJ1-1; perhaps TRBD1 as D (6 bases). The CDR3 totals 13 residues. V was clipped by 7 bases and J by 0 bases, with 12 bases between them. Looked up from germline, CDR1 is GTSNPN and CDR2 is SVGIG (reference sequence). The DNA of the CDR3 is TGTGCCTCGGACAGACTCATGAACACTGAAGCTTTCTTT. Residues: CASDRLMNTEAFF.

The chain combines TRBV11-2 with TRBJ2-1; 8 nucleotides match TRBD2. CDR3 length: 15 amino acids. Trimming cost V 6 bases and J 5 bases; bases outside gene matches: 9. Per the germline V gene, CDR1 is SGHAT and CDR2 is FQNNGV. The CDR3, as DNA: TGTGCCAGCAGGCGAGTCGGGGGGGCCAACAATGAGCAGTTCTTC. Its protein product is CASRRVGGANNEQFF.

J is TRBJ1-2 and V is TRBV4-3; D not resolved. The germline V and J ends were trimmed by 0 bases and 6 bases, with 8 bases remaining between them. Germline assignment: CDR1 LGHNA and CDR2 YSLEER. The length of the CDR3 is 13 residues. The CDR3 DNA sequence: TGCGCCAGCAGCCAAGATATCGGGGATGGCTACACCTTC. It codes for CASSQDIGDGYTF.

This clone is classed as medium-sized. This rearrangement joins TRBV6-4 to TRBJ2-3, with a weak D call TRBD2 (7 bases). Trimming took 0 bases from V and 3 from J, leaving 16 bases between them. Germline V gene sequence: CDR1 MRHNA, CDR2 SNTAGT. The CDR3 has 17 residues. The CDR3 bases are TGTGCCAGCAGTGACTCTGTTGGGGGGGGCTCGACAGATACGCAGTATTTT. Translating gives CASSDSVGGGSTDTQYF.

In this sample, this clone turned up once. The chain employs TRBV2 and TRBJ1-2; TRBD1 matches 7 bases. Germline CDR1 is SNHLY and CDR2 is FYNNEI. Germline trimming cut 6 bases from V and 4 bases from J; bases unmatched to any gene: 5. This CDR3 region has 13 residues. The CDR3 DNA reads as TGTGCCAGCAGGACAGGGATTAGCTATGGCTACACCTTC. It yields the protein CASRTGISYGYTF. The full variable domain, completed using reference TRBV2 and TRBJ1-2, is EPEVTQTPSHQVTQMGQEVILRCVPISNHLYFYWYRQILGQKVEFLVSFYNNEISEKSEIFDDQFSVERPDGSNFTLKIRSTKLEDSAMYFCASRTGISYGYTFGSGTRLTVV.

The chain joins TRBV30 to TRBJ1-4; D gene unclear. The CDR3 runs 13 residues. The ends were cut back, 4 bases at V and 6 bases at J, with 12 bases in the middle. Germline values: CDR1 GTSNPN, CDR2 SVGIG (reference sequence). CDR3 nucleotide sequence: TGTGCCTGGATGAGTTGGGGAGATGAAAAACTGTTTTTT. The encoded protein is CAWMSWGDEKLFF.

This clone was recorded a few times. CDR3 amino acids: CASSPRTGYYEQYF. The CDR3 region has the DNA TGTGCCAGCAGCCCCAGGACAGGGTACTACGAGCAGTACTTC. V usage is TRBV14 and J usage is TRBJ2-7; TRBD1 aligns across 8 bases. The CDR3 is made up of 14 amino acids. In germline, CDR1 is SGHDN, CDR2 FVKESK. V lost 4 bases, J lost 3 bases, and 5 bases stayed unmatched. Full variable domain (missing parts from reference TRBV14 and TRBJ2-7): EAGVTQFPSHSVIEKGQTVTLRCDPISGHDNLYWYRRVMGKEIKFLLHFVKESKQDESGMPNNRFLAERTGGTYSTLKVQPAELEDSGVYFCASSPRTGYYEQYFGPGTRLTVT.

As concerns this clone: The sample contains more than one DNA sequence encoding this CDR3. The J gene is TRBJ2-7, the V gene TRBV2, with TRBD2 as a possible D gene (5 bases). Trimming cost V 6 bases and J 3 bases, with 12 bases left between them. The germline V gene encodes CDR1 SNHLY and CDR2 FYNNEI. This CDR3 contains 13 residues. In DNA, the CDR3 is TGTGCCAGCAGACCGGGAACCCACTACGAGCAGTACTTC. This sequence encodes CASRPGTHYEQYF.

This chain joins TRBV19 and TRBJ1-2, with TRBD1 as a possible D gene (5 bases). Trimming pared 3 bases from V and 5 bases from J, leaving 16 bases between. Per the germline V gene, CDR1 is LNHDA and CDR2 is SQIVND (reference sequence). This CDR3 is 15 amino acids long. DNA of the CDR3: TGTGCCAGTAGTATGCAACGGGACTCACTTTATGGCTACACCTTC. Its protein is CASSMQRDSLYGYTF.

The chain links TRBV18 to TRBJ2-5, with D tentatively TRBD2 (5 bases). Germline CDR1 and CDR2: KGHSH and LQKENI. The CDR3 contains 13 residues. The germline V and J ends were trimmed by 3 bases and 3 bases, with 8 bases remaining between them. Here the CDR3 DNA reads TGTGCCAGCTCACCGGGAGTAGAAGAGACCCAGTACTTC. Its protein is CASSPGVEETQYF.

This clone has more than one count but fewer than ten. This chain joins TRBV5-5 and TRBJ1-5; D gene uncertain. The CDR3 sequence is 12 residues long. Germline lookup yields CDR1 SGHKS and CDR2 YYEKEE (reference sequence). V lost 3 bases and J 4 bases, leaving 5 bases between the germline ends. CDR3 DNA sequence: TGTGCCAGCAGCTATCCGAATCAGCCCCAGCATTTT. It encodes CASSYPNQPQHF.

J is TRBJ1-5 and V is TRBV5-1, with 7 bases aligning to TRBD1. The V segment lost 3 bases and the J segment 0 bases; nucleotides outside the gene matches: 6. The CDR3 has 16 amino acids. The germline V gene has CDR1 SGHRS and CDR2 YFSETQ. This chain's CDR3 is CASSSGDRYSNQPQHF. DNA for the CDR3: TGCGCCAGCAGCTCCGGGGACAGATATAGCAATCAGCCCCAGCATTTT.

The rearrangement uses TRBV19 and TRBJ1-5; 8 bases fit TRBD1. Germline CDR1 and CDR2: LNHDA and SQIVND (reference sequence). V lost 5 bases to trimming and J lost 6 bases; unmatched junction nucleotides: 12. The CDR3 sequence is 16 residues long. CDR3 in DNA: TGTGCCAGTAGTCCTCGAGGACAGGGTGGAGTTCAGCCCCAGCATTTT. As protein: CASSPRGQGGVQPQHF.

The rearrangement joins TRBV21-1 to TRBJ2-7; no DNA check was done on the table's D call, TRBD1. TRBV21-1 is noted as a pseudogene. This CDR3 is built from 15 residues. CDR3 DNA: TGTGCCAGCAGCGCCACAGGGGGGGGCCCCTACGAGCAGTACTTC. Its protein product is CASSATGGGPYEQYF.

This clone was seen many times. The chain couples TRBV2 to TRBJ2-7; 10 bases map to TRBD2. Germline V gene sequence: CDR1 SNHLY, CDR2 FYNNEI. V lost 1 base and J lost 5; bases outside the gene matches: 11. The CDR3 runs to 17 residues. CDR3 sequence reads: CASSEETSGLFRHEQYF. CDR3 DNA: TGTGCCAGCAGTGAAGAGACTAGCGGGCTGTTTCGGCACGAGCAGTACTTC.

The chain carries TRBV3-1 (or the pseudogene TRBV3-2) and TRBJ2-5; D might be TRBD2 (5 bases). CDR3 length: 14 amino acids. V dropped 5 bases and J dropped 2 bases, with 12 bases sitting between them. Germline CDR1 and CDR2: LGHDT and YNNKEL (reference sequence). In nucleotides, the CDR3 is TGTGCCAGCAGCATACTAGGAACACAAGAGACCCAGTACTTC. This codes for CASSILGTQETQYF.

The chain combines TRBV9 with TRBJ2-7; 13 nucleotides align to TRBD2. Trimming at V came to 3 bases and at J to 3 bases, leaving 6 bases not matched to a gene. The CDR3 consists of 16 residues. Looked up from germline, CDR1 is SGDLS and CDR2 is YYNGEE. CDR3 in amino acids: CASSGGLAGALYEQYF. The CDR3 bases are TGTGCCAGCAGCGGCGGACTAGCGGGGGCACTCTACGAGCAGTACTTC.

This chain connects TRBV6-6 to TRBJ2-7; D unclear. V was pared by 0 bases and J by 4 bases, with 7 bases between. CDR3 length equals 13 residues. Germline V gene sequence: CDR1 MNHNY, CDR2 SVGAGI (reference sequence). The CDR3 sequence: CASSYSNRYEQYF. The CDR3 nucleotides are TGTGCCAGCAGTTACTCTAACCGGTACGAGCAGTACTTC.

The chain couples TRBV5-4 to TRBJ1-2; 8 nucleotides line up with TRBD1. J gave up 8 bases and V 4 bases, and 10 bases lay outside the gene matches. The CDR3 consists of 14 residues. The V gene's germline CDR1 is SGHNT and CDR2 YYREEE (reference sequence). Here the CDR3 DNA reads TGTGCCAGCAGCGCCCCGGGACAGGCGTGGGGCTACACCTTC. It encodes CASSAPGQAWGYTF.

This chain joins TRBV10-3 and TRBJ1-5; D is uncertain. Germline loops: CDR1 ENHRY, CDR2 SYGVKD. Trimming cost V 2 bases and J 2 bases, with 13 bases left between them. This CDR3 spans 16 amino acids. The CDR3 loop reads CAISEGQTSGNQPQHF. The CDR3 coding sequence is TGTGCCATCAGTGAGGGGCAAACTTCGGGCAATCAGCCCCAGCATTTT.

This chain joins TRBV5-1 and TRBJ2-2, with D possibly being TRBD1 (5 bases). Deletions cut 0 bases from V and 4 bases from J, with 13 bases between. Germline V gene lookup returns CDR1 SGHRS and CDR2 YFSETQ. The CDR3 covers 16 residues. This CDR3 reads CASSLAAGLSTGELFF. In DNA, the CDR3 is TGCGCCAGCAGCTTGGCCGCAGGGTTAAGCACCGGGGAGCTGTTTTTT.

The V gene is TRBV7-9, the J gene TRBJ1-1; 11 bases agree with TRBD1. The CDR3 covers 15 residues. V lost 3 bases and J lost 1; bases outside the gene matches: 1. From germline, CDR1 is SEHNR and CDR2 FQNEAQ (reference sequence). In DNA, the CDR3 is TGTGCCAGCAGCTTGGGACAGGGGGAGAACACTGAAGCTTTCTTT. Protein: CASSLGQGENTEAFF.

The chain is built from TRBV27 and TRBJ1-2; tentative D call: TRBD1 (6 bases). V dropped 4 bases and J dropped 4 bases, with 10 bases sitting between them. From germline, CDR1 is MNHEY and CDR2 SMNVEV (reference sequence). This CDR3 region has 13 residues. The CDR3 DNA reads as TGTGCCAGCAGTTGGCACAGGGCCTATGGCTACACCTTC. Its translation is CASSWHRAYGYTF.

The rearrangement uses TRBV11-2 and TRBJ2-2, with D hard to call. There are 14 residues in the CDR3. Germline V gene lookup returns CDR1 SGHAT and CDR2 FQNNGV. V was clipped by 3 bases and J by 2 bases, with 7 bases between them. CDR3: CASSLILNTGELFF. Written as DNA, the CDR3 is TGTGCCAGCAGCTTGATACTAAACACCGGGGAGCTGTTTTTT.

This clone was observed a single time. The junction does not match germline at one end; this may be a read error. In DNA form, the CDR3 reads TGTGCCAGCAGTCGAAAGGTCACCGGGGATCTGTTTTTT. It codes for CASSRKVTGDLFF. The genes are TRBV12-3 or TRBV12-4 and TRBJ2-2; the D gene is possibly TRBD2 (5 bases). The CDR3 has 13 residues.

The chain links TRBV5-1 to TRBJ2-1; 9 bases are a match to TRBD1. The germline V gene encodes CDR1 SGHRS and CDR2 YFSETQ. The CDR3 contains 15 residues. The trim removed 5 bases at V and 9 bases at J, leaving 12 bases unmatched. The CDR3 DNA sequence: TGCGCCAGCAGACCGGGACAGGGAAGATCGGGTGAGCAGTTCTTC. Translation gives CASRPGQGRSGEQFF.

This chain joins TRBV29-1 and TRBJ2-7; D may be TRBD1 (5 bases). The CDR3 is made up of 14 amino acids. V lost 3 bases and J lost 5, with 17 bases in between. CDR1 SQVTM and CDR2 ANQGSEA come from the germline V gene. CDR3 DNA: TGCAGCGTTGAGGGTGATGGGGCCCTAAACGAGCAGTACTTC. Protein: CSVEGDGALNEQYF.

This clone appeared a single time. J is TRBJ1-4 and V is TRBV3-1 (or the pseudogene TRBV3-2); D unclear. CDR3 length: 15 residues. Germline CDR1 reads LGHDT; CDR2 reads YNNKEL (reference sequence). V was trimmed by 0 bases and J by 4 bases, leaving 9 bases between them. DNA for the CDR3: TGTGCCAGCAGCCAAGACCTCCTAGGTAATGAAAAACTGTTTTTT. This codes for CASSQDLLGNEKLFF.

This clone appeared once. V gene TRBV6-5 combines with J gene TRBJ1-2; no reliable D call. The germline V gene encodes CDR1 MNHEY and CDR2 SVGAGI. The CDR3 contains 13 residues. V shed 5 bases and J shed 8 bases, with 15 bases lying between them. CDR3 loop: CASSNEGSRGYTF. In DNA, the CDR3 is TGTGCCAGCAGTAACGAGGGTTCTCGAGGCTACACCTTC.

The rearrangement uses TRBV7-2 and TRBJ1-5; tentatively, D is TRBD1 (6 bases). Germline-derived CDR1 and CDR2 are SGHTA and FQGNSA. V lost 5 bases and J 9 bases, leaving 17 bases between the germline ends. This CDR3 spans 14 amino acids. The CDR3 loop is CASSPMTGEGPQHF. The DNA for the CDR3 is TGTGCCAGCAGCCCGATGACAGGTGAAGGGCCCCAGCATTTT.